Sequencing of this TCR beta chain was carried out in a study of T cell repertoires in cytomegalovirus infection. Study-wide background: CMV infection plus the matching HLA type was flagged by public TCR beta signatures. Study-level findings and limits: Dominating the ex vivo response were TCR beta clonotypes that were CMV-specific and HLA-C-restricted. The cumulative frequency of public TCR beta families identified carriers of CMV plus the relevant HLA.

Germline CDR1 and CDR2: SEHNR and FQNEAQ (reference sequence). The CDR3 has 12 amino acids. Between the trimmed V and J ends, which lost 1 base and 9 bases, there was a span of 7 bases. Comment on this clonotype: The target antigen is unknown.

In TCRdb, the reads were re-called with MiXCR into one record per CDR3 protein. The table includes fewer than 200,000 distinct CDR3 sequences, around 15% detected once. Source material: PBMCs. This chain connects TRBV7-9 to TRBJ2-1; D is undetermined. The sequence was collected from a human donor in good health (CMV status not recorded). Some clones in this sample may be carry-over from other donors' samples. The CDR3: CASSLETGEQFF. CDR3 DNA sequence: TGTGCCAGCAGCTTAGAAACCGGTGAGCAGTTCTTC.